This T cell receptor (beta chain) was identified in a study of cytomegalovirus exposure and HLA in healthy donors. Points from the study as a whole: Cytomegalovirus status, reportedly, was diagnosed with high specificity and sensitivity by the classifier. The authors listed over 150 TCR beta chains as cytomegalovirus-associated. TCR sequences were mostly rare, though some public TCRs occurred in many donors.

Assay: immunoSEQ multiplex PCR; the TCRdb copy retains only in-frame clones and omits some. Counted here are 120,000 to 150,000 clones, around 87% occurring once; the ten biggest clones make up approximately 8.7%. Germline CDR1 is LNHDA and CDR2 is SQIVND (reference sequence). The V end lost 4 bases, the J end lost 5 bases, and 12 bases lay between the germline ends. CDR3 length: 14 amino acids. Comment on this clone: Its antigen is currently unknown.

This TCR was recovered from a man aged 18 to 35 in good health and CMV-seropositive. The specimen was PBMCs. The chain is built from TRBV19 and TRBJ1-5; D not certain. CDR3: CASSTGVLDQPQHF. In DNA, the CDR3 is TGTGCCAGTAGTACCGGGGTTTTAGATCAGCCCCAGCATTTT. Full variable domain (outside the CDR3, taken from reference TRBV19 and TRBJ1-5): DGGITQSPKYLFRKEGQNVTLSCEQNLNHDAMYWYRQDPGQGLRLIYYSQIVNDFQKGDIAEGYSVSREKKESFPLTVTSAQKNPTAFYLCASSTGVLDQPQHFGDGTRLSIL.